These T cell receptor beta chains were read from a single sample in a study of molecular identifiers for immune sequencing clone quantification. TCRdb re-derived calls from the PCR reads in MiXCR, one entry per CDR3 protein. The sample yields under 600,000 distinct CDR3 sequences, roughly 23% seen once. Sequenced material: naive CD8+ T cells from blood, with Jurkat cell RNA spiked in. The origin of the receptors is a human donor in good health. Some libraries in this study had Jurkat cell RNA spiked in. Both conserved end residues are part of each CDR3. The order of the fields is J gene, V gene, clone size, D gene, CDR3 protein, CDR3 DNA. The D gene is left open where the match is weak. Part of the rows lack a size; the others show once, few, many or a class for expanded clones.

j_gene: TRBJ1-1; v_gene: TRBV19; abundance: NA; d_gene: NA; CDR3aa: CASSINRGLNTKAFF; CDR3nt: TGTGCCAGTAGTATTAATAGGGGTCTGAACACTAAAGCTTTCTTT
j_gene: TRBJ2-7; v_gene: TRBV7-8; abundance: NA; d_gene: NA; CDR3aa: CASSLPEGSSYEQYF; CDR3nt: TGTGCCAGCAGCCTTCCCGAGGGGAGCTCCTACGAGCAGTACTTC
j_gene: TRBJ1-1; v_gene: TRBV4-3; abundance: NA; d_gene: NA; CDR3aa: CASSQEIVGMNTEAFF; CDR3nt: TGCGCCAGCAGCCAAGAAATAGTGGGGATGAACACTGAAGCTTTCTTT
j_gene: TRBJ1-5; v_gene: TRBV4-1; abundance: many; d_gene: NA; CDR3aa: CASSQSQGDGQPQHF; CDR3nt: TGCGCCAGCAGCCAGTCTCAAGGGGACGGTCAGCCCCAGCATTTT
j_gene: TRBJ1-1; v_gene: TRBV7-6; abundance: few; d_gene: NA; CDR3aa: CASSQVTGAVNTEAFF; CDR3nt: TGTGCCAGCAGCCAAGTTACCGGGGCGGTGAACACTGAAGCTTTCTTT
j_gene: TRBJ1-2; v_gene: TRBV5-1; abundance: few; d_gene: NA; CDR3aa: CASSLAHYGYTF; CDR3nt: TGCGCCAGCAGCTTGGCCCACTATGGCTACACCTTC
j_gene: TRBJ2-2; v_gene: TRBV11-3; abundance: few; d_gene: TRBD1; CDR3aa: CASSSRTGWNTGELFF; CDR3nt: TGTGCCAGCAGCTCCCGGACAGGGTGGAACACCGGGGAGCTGTTTTTT
j_gene: TRBJ1-5; v_gene: TRBV16; abundance: many; d_gene: NA; CDR3aa: CASSHTHSNQPQHF; CDR3nt: TGTGCCAGCAGCCACACACATAGCAATCAGCCCCAGCATTTT
j_gene: TRBJ2-7; v_gene: TRBV3-1; abundance: few; d_gene: TRBD2; CDR3aa: CASSPGTTGYEQYF; CDR3nt: TGTGCCAGCAGCCCCGGGACTACAGGCTACGAGCAGTACTTC
j_gene: TRBJ2-5; v_gene: TRBV7-9; abundance: many; d_gene: NA; CDR3aa: CASSLAGVVTQETQYF; CDR3nt: TGTGCCAGCAGCTTAGCGGGGGTTGTGACCCAAGAGACCCAGTACTTC
j_gene: TRBJ2-7; v_gene: TRBV13; abundance: NA; d_gene: TRBD2; CDR3aa: CASSSLGEGLYEQYF; CDR3nt: TGTGCCAGCAGCTCCCTGGGGGAGGGCCTTTACGAGCAGTACTTC
j_gene: TRBJ2-7; v_gene: TRBV11-2; abundance: NA; d_gene: TRBD2; CDR3aa: CASSLDPGGAYEQYF; CDR3nt: TGTGCCAGCAGCTTAGACCCGGGGGGTGCCTACGAGCAGTACTTC
j_gene: TRBJ2-3; v_gene: TRBV20-1; abundance: NA; d_gene: TRBD2; CDR3aa: CSAGQTSGRADTSTDTQYF; CDR3nt: TGCAGTGCTGGGCAGACTAGCGGGAGGGCCGATACTAGCACAGATACGCAGTATTTT
j_gene: TRBJ2-7; v_gene: TRBV27; abundance: NA; d_gene: NA; CDR3aa: CASSYRSGDSYEQYF; CDR3nt: TGTGCCAGCAGTTACCGGTCGGGGGACTCCTACGAGCAGTACTTC
j_gene: TRBJ2-1; v_gene: TRBV29-1; abundance: few; d_gene: NA; CDR3aa: CSVRGDTYNEQFF; CDR3nt: TGCAGCGTCCGCGGGGACACCTACAATGAGCAGTTCTTC
j_gene: TRBJ2-3; v_gene: TRBV29-1; abundance: many; d_gene: TRBD1; CDR3aa: CSVGGDRGLTDTQYF; CDR3nt: TGCAGCGTTGGCGGCGACAGGGGGCTCACAGATACGCAGTATTTT
j_gene: TRBJ2-2; v_gene: TRBV29-1; abundance: many; d_gene: NA; CDR3aa: CSVEVWGRDTGELFF; CDR3nt: TGCAGCGTTGAAGTCTGGGGGAGAGACACCGGGGAGCTGTTTTTT
j_gene: TRBJ2-5; v_gene: TRBV7-9; abundance: few; d_gene: NA; CDR3aa: CASRGEGGETQYF; CDR3nt: TGTGCCAGCAGAGGCGAGGGGGGTGAGACCCAGTACTTC
j_gene: TRBJ2-1; v_gene: TRBV5-1; abundance: NA; d_gene: NA; CDR3aa: CASSLGLRLRDEQFF; CDR3nt: TGCGCCAGCAGCTTGGGACTCCGACTTCGCGATGAGCAGTTCTTC
j_gene: TRBJ2-2; v_gene: TRBV20-1; abundance: NA; d_gene: NA; CDR3aa: CSARAGVDGELFF; CDR3nt: TGCAGTGCTAGGGCAGGGGTCGACGGGGAGCTGTTTTTT
j_gene: TRBJ2-7; v_gene: TRBV20-1; abundance: NA; d_gene: TRBD1; CDR3aa: CSASLGQYTYEQYF; CDR3nt: TGCAGTGCTAGTTTGGGACAGTATACCTACGAGCAGTACTTC
j_gene: TRBJ1-4; v_gene: TRBV12-3/TRBV12-4; abundance: few; d_gene: NA; CDR3aa: CASSLGLFYEKLFF; CDR3nt: TGTGCCAGCAGCCTAGGCTTATTTTATGAAAAACTGTTTTTT
j_gene: TRBJ1-5; v_gene: TRBV28; abundance: NA; d_gene: NA; CDR3aa: CASGLGGNQPQHF; CDR3nt: TGTGCCAGCGGGCTTGGCGGCAATCAGCCCCAGCATTTT
j_gene: TRBJ2-7; v_gene: TRBV11-2; abundance: NA; d_gene: TRBD1; CDR3aa: CASSLTGGNYEQYF; CDR3nt: TGTGCCAGCAGCTTGACAGGGGGCAATTACGAGCAGTACTTC
j_gene: TRBJ1-5; v_gene: TRBV6-5; abundance: many; d_gene: NA; CDR3aa: CASSHTDQSQPQHF; CDR3nt: TGTGCCAGCAGTCACACGGACCAAAGTCAGCCCCAGCATTTT
j_gene: TRBJ2-7; v_gene: TRBV2; abundance: NA; d_gene: NA; CDR3aa: CASRRALSYEQYF; CDR3nt: TGTGCCAGCCGTCGGGCCCTCTCCTACGAGCAGTACTTC
j_gene: TRBJ1-1; v_gene: TRBV9; abundance: many; d_gene: NA; CDR3aa: CASSEGGDTEAFF; CDR3nt: TGTGCCAGCAGCGAGGGGGGGGACACTGAAGCTTTCTTT
j_gene: TRBJ2-7; v_gene: TRBV27; abundance: NA; d_gene: NA; CDR3aa: CASSIGQTSYEQYF; CDR3nt: TGTGCCAGCAGCATCGGACAGACCTCCTACGAGCAGTACTTC
j_gene: TRBJ2-7; v_gene: TRBV28; abundance: NA; d_gene: NA; CDR3aa: CASSLGVGVTYEQYF; CDR3nt: TGTGCCAGCAGTTTAGGGGTGGGGGTAACCTACGAGCAGTACTTC
j_gene: TRBJ2-5; v_gene: TRBV11-2; abundance: NA; d_gene: NA; CDR3aa: CASSFSGETQYF; CDR3nt: TGTGCCAGCAGCTTTTCGGGGGAGACCCAGTACTTC
j_gene: TRBJ2-5; v_gene: TRBV2; abundance: many; d_gene: NA; CDR3aa: CASSDAGYIKETQYF; CDR3nt: TGTGCCAGCAGTGACGCGGGGTACATAAAAGAGACCCAGTACTTC
j_gene: TRBJ2-1; v_gene: TRBV5-6; abundance: NA; d_gene: TRBD2; CDR3aa: CASSPGTSDNEQFF; CDR3nt: TGTGCCAGCAGCCCCGGGACTAGCGACAATGAGCAGTTCTTC
j_gene: TRBJ2-7; v_gene: TRBV5-1; abundance: many; d_gene: NA; CDR3aa: CASSLAPTGPYEQYF; CDR3nt: TGCGCCAGCAGCTTGGCCCCGACAGGCCCCTACGAGCAGTACTTC
j_gene: TRBJ2-1; v_gene: TRBV27; abundance: NA; d_gene: TRBD2; CDR3aa: CASSLSGRTSYNEQFF; CDR3nt: TGTGCCAGCAGTTTAAGCGGGAGGACCTCCTACAATGAGCAGTTCTTC
j_gene: TRBJ1-3; v_gene: TRBV29-1; abundance: many; d_gene: NA; CDR3aa: CSVVWDTNSGNTIYF; CDR3nt: TGCAGCGTTGTCTGGGACACCAACTCTGGAAACACCATATATTTT
j_gene: TRBJ2-7; v_gene: TRBV7-9; abundance: many; d_gene: NA; CDR3aa: CASSSLAGYEQYF; CDR3nt: TGTGCCAGCAGCAGCTTAGCTGGGTACGAGCAGTACTTC
j_gene: TRBJ2-3; v_gene: TRBV7-9; abundance: many; d_gene: NA; CDR3aa: CASRLGQTLFDTQYF; CDR3nt: TGTGCCAGCAGGCTGGGCCAGACCTTATTCGATACGCAGTATTTT